This TCR beta chain was captured in a study of spatial heterogeneity in lung cancer. Across the study: Alpha-chain sequences were consistently detected in smaller numbers than beta-chain sequences. Averaged across combinations, each unique TCR and UMI pairing appeared more than ten times in raw reads, which were uncorrected.

The library protocol tagged each TCR cDNA with a unique molecular identifier. TCRdb re-called the 5' RACE reads through MiXCR, storing one row per CDR3 protein. This table has tens of thousands of distinct CDR3 sequences, approximately 20% appearing once. With 1 base removed from V and 3 bases from J, the gap between germline ends came to 4 bases. The CDR3 totals 13 residues. The germline CDR1 and CDR2 sequences are LGHNA and YNFKEQ. This clonotype was seen many times. Being one base from a much bigger clone, this may be a read error. Documented time point: sample taken at primary tumor resection. Whole RNA came from tumor, nontumor lung or frozen PBMC and was sequenced without being sorted. Untreated early-stage non-small cell lung cancer patients, 70 to 85 in total, were the donors.

The sample in question was PBMCs, obtained at surgery. The chain recombines TRBV4-2 with TRBJ1-5; D uncertain. The TCR was taken from a male donor with early-stage non-small cell lung cancer. The CDR3 sequence: CASSQGPNQPQHF. DNA for the CDR3: TGTGCCAGCAGCCAAGGGCCCAATCAGCCCCAGCATTTT.